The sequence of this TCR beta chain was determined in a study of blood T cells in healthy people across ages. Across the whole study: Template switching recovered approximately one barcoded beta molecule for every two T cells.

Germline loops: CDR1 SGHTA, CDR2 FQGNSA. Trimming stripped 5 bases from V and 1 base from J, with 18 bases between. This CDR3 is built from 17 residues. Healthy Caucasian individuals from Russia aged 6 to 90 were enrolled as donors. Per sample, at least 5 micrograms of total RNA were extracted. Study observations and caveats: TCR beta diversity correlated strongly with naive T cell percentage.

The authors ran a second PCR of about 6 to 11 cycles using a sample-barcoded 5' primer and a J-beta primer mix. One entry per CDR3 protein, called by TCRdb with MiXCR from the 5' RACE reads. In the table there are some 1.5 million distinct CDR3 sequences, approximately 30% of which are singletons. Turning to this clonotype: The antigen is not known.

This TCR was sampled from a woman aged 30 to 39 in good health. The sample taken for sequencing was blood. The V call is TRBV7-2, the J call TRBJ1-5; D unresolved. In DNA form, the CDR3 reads TGTGCCAGCAGCCCTTTTTTTCAGACCTACAGCAATCAGCCCCAGCATTTT. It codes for CASSPFFQTYSNQPQHF.